This T cell receptor beta chain was identified during a study of T cell responses to AZD1222 COVID-19 vaccine. As for the study in general: Analyses pooled second doses at about 4 or about 12 weeks.

Assay used: immunoSEQ multiplex PCR; TCRdb lists only in-frame clones, some missing. The table lists 90,000 to 120,000 clones, 93% of them singletons, with more than 4% in the top ten. Looked up from germline, CDR1 is SGHAT and CDR2 is FQNNGV. This CDR3 is 15 amino acids long. Trimming cost V 1 base and J 5 bases, with 12 bases left between them. The clonotype originates from an adult in good health. The chain recombines TRBV11-2 with TRBJ2-1; D is unresolved. The sample in question was peripheral blood, obtained on day 0 of AZD1222 vaccination. The CDR3 region is CASSLGFEGNNEQFF. In nucleotides, the CDR3 is TGTGCCAGCAGCTTAGGGTTTGAAGGCAACAATGAGCAGTTCTTC.